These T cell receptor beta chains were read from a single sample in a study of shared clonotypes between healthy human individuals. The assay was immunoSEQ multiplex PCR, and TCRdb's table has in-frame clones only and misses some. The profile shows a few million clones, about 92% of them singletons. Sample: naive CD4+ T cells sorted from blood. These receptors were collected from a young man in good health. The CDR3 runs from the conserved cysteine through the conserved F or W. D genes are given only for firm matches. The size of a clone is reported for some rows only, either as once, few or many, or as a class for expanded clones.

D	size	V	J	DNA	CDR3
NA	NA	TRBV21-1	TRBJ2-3	TGTGCCAGCAGCAAAGGCGGACACAGAGCTCGAACACCAGATACGCAGTATTTT	CASSKGGHRARTPDTQYF
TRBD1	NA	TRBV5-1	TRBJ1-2	TGCGCCAGCAGCTGGGACAGGGGTGGCGGCTACACCTTC	CASSWDRGGGYTF
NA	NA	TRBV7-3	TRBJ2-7	TGTGCCAGCAGCTTAGGACCCCCCTACGAGCAGTACTTC	CASSLGPPYEQYF
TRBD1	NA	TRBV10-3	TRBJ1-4	TGTGCCACAGGACTGGACAGGATTAATGAAAAACTGTTTTTT	CATGLDRINEKLFF
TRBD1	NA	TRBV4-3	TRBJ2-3	TGCGCCAGCAGCCAAGGACAGGGGGCCATAGATACGCAGTATTTT	CASSQGQGAIDTQYF
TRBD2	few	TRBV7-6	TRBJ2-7	TGTGCCAGCAGAGGGACTAGCGCGAGTGAGCAGTACTTC	CASRGTSASEQYF
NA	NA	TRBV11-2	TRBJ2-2	TGTGCCAGCAGCCCCCCACTCAGGGCGGCAAACCACACCGGGGAGCTGTTTTTT	CASSPPLRAANHTGELFF
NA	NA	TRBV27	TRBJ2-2	TGTGCCAGCAGTACGAACACCGGGGAGCTGTTTTTT	CASSTNTGELFF
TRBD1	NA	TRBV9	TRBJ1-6	TGTGCCAGCAGTCCCGCCCGACAGGGAGGAAATTCACCCCTCCACTTT	CASSPARQGGNSPLHF
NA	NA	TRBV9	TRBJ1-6	TGTGCCAGCAGCGTAGGGGACTTTGGAGCCCTCCACTTT	CASSVGDFGALHF
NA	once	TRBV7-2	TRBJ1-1	TGTGCCAGCAGCCTCTCAAGGGTGCAGATGAACACTGAAGCTTTCTTT	CASSLSRVQMNTEAFF
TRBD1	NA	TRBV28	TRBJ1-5	TGTGCCAGCACCTTAAACCCGGGACAGGCCCCCCAGCATTTT	CASTLNPGQAPQHF
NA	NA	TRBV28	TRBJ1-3	TGTGCCAGCACCCCGGGAGGGGCTGGAAACACCATATATTTT	CASTPGGAGNTIYF
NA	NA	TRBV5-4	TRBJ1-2	TGTGCCAGCAGCCCCGGGTCTATGCTCTATGGCTACACCTTC	CASSPGSMLYGYTF
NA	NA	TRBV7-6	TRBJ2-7	TGTGCCAGCAGCTTGTCCGAGGTAGGGATGGAGCAGTACTTC	CASSLSEVGMEQYF
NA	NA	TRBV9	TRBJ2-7	TGTGCCAGCAGCGTAGACGGATACGAGCAGTACTTC	CASSVDGYEQYF
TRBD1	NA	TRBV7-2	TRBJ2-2	TGTGCCAGCAGCTCAGGGGGTTCGAACACCGGGGAGCTGTTTTTT	CASSSGGSNTGELFF
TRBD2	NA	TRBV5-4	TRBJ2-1	TGTGCCAGCACTTGGGGGGGATCCGTGGAGCAGTTCTTC	CASTWGGSVEQFF
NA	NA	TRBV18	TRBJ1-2	TGTGCCAGCTCACTACAACAGGGTTCTAACTATGGCTACACCTTC	CASSLQQGSNYGYTF
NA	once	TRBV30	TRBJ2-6	TGTGCCTGGAGTGTAGGGAACTCTGGGGCCAACGTCCTGACTTTC	CAWSVGNSGANVLTF
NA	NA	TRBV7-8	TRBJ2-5	TGTGCCAGCAGCTTAGTTGGCTGGGGGGCCCAAGAGACCCAGTACTTC	CASSLVGWGAQETQYF
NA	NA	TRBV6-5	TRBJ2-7	TGTGCCAGCAAGACAGAGTACGAGCAGTACTTC	CASKTEYEQYF
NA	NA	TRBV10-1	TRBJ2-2	TGCGCCAGCAGTGATTCCAGACTACTATCCACCGGGGAGCTGTTTTTT	CASSDSRLLSTGELFF
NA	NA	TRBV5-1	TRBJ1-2	TGCGCCAGCAGCTTGGAGGGCAGCTATGGCTACACCTTC	CASSLEGSYGYTF
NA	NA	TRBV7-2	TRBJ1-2	TGTGCCAGCAGTCCAGGGGTTGTCAGTGATGGCTACACCTTC	CASSPGVVSDGYTF
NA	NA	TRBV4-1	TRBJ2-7	TGCGCCAGCAGCCAAGAGGTCGAAGGCTCACAGTACTTC	CASSQEVEGSQYF
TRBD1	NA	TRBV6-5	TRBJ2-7	TGTGCCAGCAGCCCCCGACAGGGTGGCTACGAGCAGTACTTC	CASSPRQGGYEQYF
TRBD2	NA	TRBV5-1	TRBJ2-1	TGCGCCACCGGCGATGGCGGGGGAGGAAATGAGCAGTTCTTC	CATGDGGGGNEQFF
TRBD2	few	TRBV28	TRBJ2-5	TGTGCCAGCAGTTCCACCCTGCCTCGGACTAGCGGGAGGGCCCGAGAGACCCAGTACTTC	CASSSTLPRTSGRARETQYF
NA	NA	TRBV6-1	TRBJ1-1	TGTGCCAGCAGTGTCGGGGTTGTCACTGAAGCTTTCTTT	CASSVGVVTEAFF
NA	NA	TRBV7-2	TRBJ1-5	TGTGCCAGCAGCTTAGCAAAAGGTGGCAATCAGCCCCAGCATTTT	CASSLAKGGNQPQHF
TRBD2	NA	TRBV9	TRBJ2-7	TGTGCCAGCAGCGTAGGAGGAACTAGCGGGACCTACGAGCAGTACTTC	CASSVGGTSGTYEQYF
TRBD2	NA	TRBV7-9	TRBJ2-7	TGTGCCAGCAGCTCAAAAAGGGGACTAGGCCCCTCCGAGCAGTACTTC	CASSSKRGLGPSEQYF
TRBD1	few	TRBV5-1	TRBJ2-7	TGCGCCAGCAGCTTGGGGGGTACAGGGGGACCCTCCTACGAGCAGTACTTC	CASSLGGTGGPSYEQYF
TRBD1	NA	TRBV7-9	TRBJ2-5	TGTGCCAGCAGCGCAGGGGGCTGGGAGACCCAGTACTTC	CASSAGGWETQYF
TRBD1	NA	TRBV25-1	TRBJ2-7	TGTGCCAGTACCTCCGGACAGGGCCCCTACGAGCAGTACTTC	CASTSGQGPYEQYF
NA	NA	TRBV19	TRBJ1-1	TGTGCCAGTAGCCCAGGCGGGGGCCGGAACACTGAAGCTTTCTTT	CASSPGGGRNTEAFF
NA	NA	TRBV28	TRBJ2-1	TGTGCCAGCGGTAGAGACAAGACCAATGAGCAGTTCTTC	CASGRDKTNEQFF
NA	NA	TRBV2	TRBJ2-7	TGTGCCAGCTCCCTAGGAGTGGAGGAGCAGTACTTC	CASSLGVEEQYF
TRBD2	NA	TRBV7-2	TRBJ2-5	TGTGCCAGCAGCCCTCCCTACGCTAGCGGGGTGGAGACCCAGTACTTC	CASSPPYASGVETQYF
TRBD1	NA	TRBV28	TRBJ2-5	TGTGCCAGCAGTTTAGACAGGGGCCACGGGTACTTC	CASSLDRGHGYF
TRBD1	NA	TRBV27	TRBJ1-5	TGTGCCAGCAGTTTATGGGCGGGCGGGACAGGCAATCAGCCCCAGCATTTT	CASSLWAGGTGNQPQHF
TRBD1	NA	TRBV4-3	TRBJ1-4	TGCGCCAGCAGCCGGGGTGACAGGGAGAATGAAAAACTGTTTTTT	CASSRGDRENEKLFF
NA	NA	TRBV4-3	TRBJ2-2	TGCGCCAGCAGCCAAGACCTGAGCACCGGGGAGCTGTTTTTT	CASSQDLSTGELFF
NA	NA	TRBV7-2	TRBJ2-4	TGTGCCAGCAGCTTATACGGGGCCCAAAACATTCAGTACTTC	CASSLYGAQNIQYF
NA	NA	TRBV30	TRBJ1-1	TGTGCCTGGAGAAGAAACGGGGCCCTCGGGGCTGAAGCTTTCTTT	CAWRRNGALGAEAFF
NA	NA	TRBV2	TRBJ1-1	TGTGCCAGCGGGAGGGGACTGAACACTGAAGCTTTCTTT	CASGRGLNTEAFF
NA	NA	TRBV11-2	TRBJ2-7	TGTGCCAGCAGCAGACTCGGGCCTACCAACGAGCAGTACTTC	CASSRLGPTNEQYF
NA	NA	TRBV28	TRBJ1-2	TGTGCCAGCAGTTTGGTACAGATTCCCGGCTACACCTTC	CASSLVQIPGYTF
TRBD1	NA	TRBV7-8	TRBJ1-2	TGTGCCAGCAGCGAGGACAGGGGCGGTGGCTACACCTTC	CASSEDRGGGYTF
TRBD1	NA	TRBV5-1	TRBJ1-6	TGCGCCAGCAGCTTGGCACAGGGGGTCTCTAATTCACCCCTCCACTTT	CASSLAQGVSNSPLHF
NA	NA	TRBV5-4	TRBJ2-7	TGTGCCAGCAGCTTGAGTCTGGGGGAGTACGAGCAGTACTTC	CASSLSLGEYEQYF
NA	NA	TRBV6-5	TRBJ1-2	TGTGCCAGCAGTTACAGGAACTATGGCTACACCTTC	CASSYRNYGYTF
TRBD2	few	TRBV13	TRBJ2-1	TGTGCCAGCAGCTCCTCGTCCGGGGGGGCATACTACAATGAGCAGTTCTTC	CASSSSSGGAYYNEQFF